This T cell receptor (beta chain) was sequenced for a study of T cells in tuberculosis. Study-wide findings and caveats: Active tuberculosis alpha repertoires lay closer to GMM-specific TCRs than controls'.

As to this clone: The antigen remains undetermined.

V was trimmed by 2 bases and J by 6 bases, leaving 7 bases between them. The CDR3 runs to 13 residues. The table came from immunoSEQ multiplex PCR; TCRdb's copy has only in-frame clones and leaves some out. This table has approximately 35,000 clones, 95% to 97% appearing once. The source of this sequence is a donor aged 10 to 29 with latent tuberculosis or without tuberculosis infection. Sample: PBMCs. V gene TRBV6-7 combines with J gene TRBJ2-2, with a tentative D call TRBD1 (6 bases). TRBV6-7 is annotated as an ORF whose role is uncertain. CDR3: CASSYEGAGELFF. The CDR3 nucleotides read TGTGCCAGCAGTTACGAGGGGGCCGGGGAGCTGTTTTTT.